The 16 T cell receptor beta chains listed next were all sequenced from one sample in a study of preoperative IRX-2 immunotherapy in early breast cancer. Using immunoSEQ multiplex PCR, the repertoire was profiled, and TCRdb retains in-frame clones only, with some absent. The table shows roughly 27,000 clones, with approximately 80% occurring only once. This sample's treatment: preoperative locoregional IRX-2 cytokine immunotherapy. Specimen: lymph node tissue, collected before IRX-2 immunotherapy. The receptors originated from a human donor with breast cancer.

The chain joins TRBV9 to TRBJ2-5; D remains unclear. V gave up 4 bases and J gave up 5 bases, with 9 bases separating them. This CDR3 spans 12 amino acids. Per germline, CDR1 SGDLS and CDR2 YYNGEE. CDR3 DNA: TGTGCCAGCAGCCGGACCCTGGAGACCCAGTACTTC. The encoded protein is CASSRTLETQYF.

The rearrangement uses TRBV6-8 and TRBJ2-7, with TRBD2 matching over 8 bases. The length of the CDR3 is 14 residues. Germline loops: CDR1 MNHGY, CDR2 SAAAGT. The junction had 4 bases not matched to a gene; V was cut back by 6 bases and J by 0 bases. Here the CDR3 reads CASRDRGGSYEQYF. The CDR3 DNA reads as TGTGCCAGCAGGGACCGGGGGGGCTCCTACGAGCAGTACTTC.

The CDR3 spells CASGFLSGTGTGELFF. CDR3 nucleotides: TGTGCTAGTGGTTTTCTCTCCGGGACAGGTACCGGGGAGCTGTTTTTT. The genes are TRBV12-5 and TRBJ2-2, with 8 positions matching TRBD1. With 3 bases clipped from V and 5 bases from J, the junction kept 8 bases outside the gene matches. The CDR3 contains 16 residues. Germline V CDR1 and CDR2: LGHNT, FRNRAP.

The genes are TRBV18 and TRBJ2-1, with D possibly being TRBD2 (7 bases). Trimming shortened V by 5 bases and J by 9 bases, and 17 bases separated the two germline ends. CDR1 and CDR2 (germline): KGHSH, LQKENI. This CDR3 spans 14 amino acids. The CDR3 bases are TGTGCCAGCTCAGGGGGGGGCTACTGGTCTGAGCAGTTCTTC. This encodes CASSGGGYWSEQFF.

CDR3: CASSKLADPGGNTIYF. Here the CDR3 DNA reads TGTGCCAGTAGTAAACTAGCAGATCCCGGTGGAAACACCATATATTTT. The chain is built from TRBV19 and TRBJ1-3; D gene unclear. Germline V CDR1 and CDR2: LNHDA, SQIVND (reference sequence). The length of the CDR3 is 16 residues. The germline V and J ends were trimmed by 4 bases and 3 bases, with 16 bases remaining between them.

The rearrangement joins TRBV11-3 to TRBJ2-5, with unresolved D. CDR3 size: 15 residues. The germline gives CDR1 SGHNT, CDR2 YENEEA. Trimming stripped 3 bases from V and 2 bases from J, with 13 bases between. In DNA form, the CDR3 reads TGTGCCAGCAGCTTTCTCGTCCGTGGGCAAGAGACCCAGTACTTC. This encodes CASSFLVRGQETQYF.

The chain links TRBV23-1 to TRBJ2-2; 9 positions match TRBD1. TRBV23-1 is annotated as an ORF whose role is uncertain. V shed 6 bases and J 6 bases; nucleotides not matched to a gene: 17. CDR3 length: 18 residues. The CDR3 DNA follows: TGCGCCAGCAGCCTAACAAACACCGGGACAGGGATTTCCGGGGAGCTGTTTTTT. Its protein is CASSLTNTGTGISGELFF.

Here the CDR3 DNA reads TGTGCCAGCAGCCAAGGAGGGCGGCAGGGGGCCTATGGCTACACCTTC. Protein: CASSQGGRQGAYGYTF. This rearrangement joins TRBV14 to TRBJ1-2, with 8 nucleotides matching TRBD1. CDR1 is SGHDN and CDR2 is FVKESK in the germline V gene. V gave up 1 base and J gave up 4 bases; unmatched junction bases: 8. There are 16 residues in the CDR3.

The V gene is TRBV18, the J gene TRBJ2-3, with 10 bases matching TRBD2. V lost 5 bases and J lost 0; bases outside the gene matches: 5. Looked up from germline, CDR1 is KGHSH and CDR2 is LQKENI. The CDR3 totals 16 residues. DNA of the CDR3: TGTGCCAGCTCATTACTAGCGGGGAAAAGCACAGATACGCAGTATTTT. Residues: CASSLLAGKSTDTQYF.

V usage is TRBV11-3 and J usage is TRBJ1-2, with 8 positions matching TRBD1. Per the germline V gene, CDR1 is SGHNT and CDR2 is YENEEA. V lost 3 bases and J lost 0; bases outside the gene matches: 12. The CDR3 runs to 18 residues. The DNA for the CDR3 is TGTGCCAGCAGCTTGGCCTTTGGACAGGGCGGATCTAACTATGGCTACACCTTC. Amino acids: CASSLAFGQGGSNYGYTF.

J is TRBJ2-1 and V is TRBV6-8, with TRBD2 matching 9 bases. Unmatched junction bases numbered 18, after V lost 5 bases and J lost 7 bases. This CDR3 region has 18 residues. Germline values: CDR1 MNHGY, CDR2 SAAAGT. The chain's CDR3 is CASSDGSRGGRLWNEQFF. The CDR3 bases are TGTGCCAGCAGTGATGGGTCGCGGGGGGGCCGGCTCTGGAATGAGCAGTTCTTC.

This clone has just one count. Its ends do not fully match the called genes, so a read error is possible. This sequence joins TRBV25-1 and TRBJ1-1, with 10 nucleotides matching TRBD1. This CDR3 region has 14 residues. Germline CDR1 and CDR2: MGHDK and SYGVNS. The CDR3 region has the DNA TGTGCTAGCAGGTCTACCGGGACAGGGGTCAAAGCTTTCTTT. Protein: CASRSTGTGVKAFF.

In regard to this clone: One end of the junction does not line up with germline, which may come from a read error. V gene TRBV7-4 combines with J gene TRBJ2-1, with no clear D. This CDR3 is 13 amino acids long. CDR1 SGHVT and CDR2 SQSDAQ come from the germline V gene. The CDR3 bases are TGTGCTAGCAGCTTAGATTCCTACAATGAGCAGTTCTTC. This encodes CASSLDSYNEQFF.

The chain combines TRBV29-1 with TRBJ2-7; TRBD1 matches at 9 bases. CDR3 length: 14 residues. V dropped 7 bases and J dropped 1; count of bases not matched to a gene: 8. Germline CDR1 and CDR2: SQVTM and ANQGSEA. In DNA, the CDR3 is TGCAGCGCGGCGGCGACAGGGGGTTCCTACGAGCAGTACTTC. As protein: CSAAATGGSYEQYF.

In this sample, this clone turned up a few times. This rearrangement joins TRBV23-1 to TRBJ1-2; D perhaps matches TRBD1 (6 bases). TRBV23-1 is classed as an ORF, of uncertain function. There are 14 residues in the CDR3. The V and J ends lost 6 bases and 8 bases respectively, with 19 bases between them. The CDR3 coding sequence is TGCGCCAGCAGCCAAGTTGAGGAGGGGGGCGGCTACACCTTC. The encoded protein is CASSQVEEGGGYTF.

The chain joins TRBV6-7 to TRBJ2-1, with TRBD2 matching 14 bases. TRBV6-7 carries the ORF label, with uncertain function. The CDR3 consists of 19 residues. Germline trimming cut 5 bases from V and 4 bases from J; bases unmatched to any gene: 13. The CDR3 reads CASSEDAGTSGGTYNEQFF. Written as DNA, the CDR3 is TGTGCCAGCAGTGAAGACGCCGGGACTAGCGGGGGCACTTACAATGAGCAGTTCTTC.